This TCR beta chain was identified during a study of T cell responses to AZD1222 COVID-19 vaccine. Overall study findings and caveats: Two AZD1222 doses significantly raised spike-specific TCR breadth and depth over controls. Spike was spanned by vaccine-associated CD4 TCRs, which were dominant at 160-218 and 743-854. Clonal diversity may have been underestimated, and the donors were mostly white British, with more females than males.

The J segment lost 0 bases and the V segment lost 4 bases, leaving 9 bases of the junction unmatched. The V gene's germline CDR1 is SGHNT and CDR2 YENEEA. This CDR3 is built from 17 residues. As regards this clone: Its antigen is still unknown.

The assay was immunoSEQ multiplex PCR, and TCRdb's table has in-frame clones only and misses some. The sample has 150,000 to 200,000 clones, about 91% seen once. The study pooled second doses at about 4 or about 12 weeks. The sample consisted of peripheral blood, taken 28 days after the second AZD1222 dose. The TCR sequence derives from an adult who received the AZD1222 COVID-19 vaccine. The V gene is TRBV11-3, the J gene TRBJ2-3; 8 bases match TRBD1. In DNA form, the CDR3 reads TGTGCCAGCAGCTCCGGAGACAGGGGTTCTAGCACAGATACGCAGTATTTT. It yields the protein CASSSGDRGSSTDTQYF.